This TCR beta chain was sequenced during a study of blood T cells in healthy people across ages (dated by TCRdb to about 2015). Study-level background: In model experiments, template switching captured roughly one uniquely barcoded TCR beta cDNA molecule for every two T cells. To track age-related changes in TCR beta repertoire diversity, the study relied on deep sequencing normalized with unique cDNA molecular identifiers. Donors were grouped into four age groups: young (average 16 years), middle-aged (roughly 37), aged (62) and long-lived (around 82). To avoid experimental bias, donors of different ages were spread randomly across the sequencing lanes. Using the same blood draw, the study looked at two additional independent replicas of 1 million unique cDNA reads for two donors, one aged 18 to 29 and the other aged 80 or older. General study outcomes and caveats: Because the CMV infection status of the donors was unknown, age-related changes in expanded clonotypes may potentially have been confounded. Observed TCR beta diversity per million T cells fell roughly linearly with age, and a significant reduction was already apparent by age about 43. A strong correlation was found between observed TCR beta diversity and the percentage of naive T cells measured by flow cytometry. Compared with the aged group, more naive CD4+ T cells, fewer expanded clones and increased TCR diversity were shown by the long-lived group, suggesting age selection. Because profiling used bulk unsorted PBMCs, naive and antigen-experienced compartments could not be compared conclusively. Total diversity estimates from one million sequenced T cells were considered lower bounds and underestimates.

Comment on this clonotype: Which antigen it targets is not known. Base qualities are not at hand, and no much larger clone is one base apart.

Systemically healthy Caucasian individuals from Russia, over 30 in total and aged roughly 6 to 100 years, were included as donors. Each donor gave approximately 10 milliliters of peripheral blood, collected into EDTA-treated Vacutainer tubes. Ficoll-Paque density-gradient centrifugation was used to isolate PBMCs, with at least 6.5 million per sample. Trizol reagent was used to extract total RNA from PBMCs, with at least 5.5 micrograms per sample. The percentages of naive CD45RAhigh/CD27high T cells were determined by flow cytometry on a PBMC aliquot from every donor. Sequences SGHAT (CDR1) and FQNNGV (CDR2) are obtained from the germline V gene. From cysteine to phenylalanine, the CDR3 is 11 amino acids long. The entry retains the CDR3 DNA only, 33 bases that are in frame from base 1. The V and J ends are trimmed by 4 bases and 7 bases, leaving 8 bases between them. Receptor amplification or capture employed 5' RACE. Sequencer: Illumina HiSeq 2500. The second PCR ran for roughly 7 to 11 cycles and used a J-beta primer mix along with a sample-barcoded 5' primer. A unique molecular identifier was introduced onto each TCR beta cDNA molecule by a template-switch 5' adaptor carrying 12 random nucleotides. At least 2.5 million CDR3-containing paired-end reads were obtained from each sample. First-strand cDNA synthesis was performed from all RNA using the Mint cDNA synthesis kit, with priming by a TRBC-specific oligonucleotide. After uracil-DNA glycosylase treatment, a first 18-cycle PCR used universal primers M1SS and BC2_uni_R on all cDNA. Under the source paper's analysis protocol: For normalization, 1 million high-quality reads, each with a distinct molecular identifier, were randomly selected from each sample. Reads sharing molecular identifiers were discarded rather than binned into consensus sequences. MiTCR, run with a Q25 quality threshold and the strictest error-elimination algorithm, handled CDR3 identification, clonotype clustering and error correction. A nonparametric unseen species model with Euler transformation was used to estimate a lower bound on total TCR beta diversity. TCRdb applied fastp at Q25 and MiXCR to the public reads, then kept only in-frame beta chains. Each entry merges the rows of one CDR3 protein and shows their most common DNA and genes. TCRdb's processing, not the authors', yielded these V and J calls. This sample is represented by over 950,000 distinct CDR3 sequences; 51% of them were singletons. The ten largest account for over 20% of the sample.

The V and J segments used are TRBV11-2 and TRBJ2-7; too little of a D gene remains to name it. Sequencing input: blood. The sequence came from a woman in her sixties in good health. The bases read TGTGCCAGCAGCTCCGTGGCGGAGCAGTACTTC. Translation gives CASSSVAEQYF.